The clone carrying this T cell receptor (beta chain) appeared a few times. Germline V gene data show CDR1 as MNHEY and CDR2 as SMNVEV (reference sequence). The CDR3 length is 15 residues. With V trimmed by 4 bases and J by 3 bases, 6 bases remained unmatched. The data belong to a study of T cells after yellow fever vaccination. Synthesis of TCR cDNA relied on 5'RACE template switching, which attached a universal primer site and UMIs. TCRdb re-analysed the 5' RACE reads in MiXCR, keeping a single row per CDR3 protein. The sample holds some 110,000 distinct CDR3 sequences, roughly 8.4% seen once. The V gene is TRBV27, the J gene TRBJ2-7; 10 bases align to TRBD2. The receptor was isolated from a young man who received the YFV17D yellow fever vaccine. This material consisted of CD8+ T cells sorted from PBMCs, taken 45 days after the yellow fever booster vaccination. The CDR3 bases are TGTGCCAGCAGTTCCGGGACTAGCGCTTACTACGAGCAGTACTTC. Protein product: CASSSGTSAYYEQYF.